This TCR beta chain stems from a study of Tregs in tolerant kidney transplant recipients. Study-level findings and limits: Biological reproducibility was not directly addressed in this study. Findings come from small patient numbers and require larger validation.

CD4+CD25+CD127- Tregs, CD4+CD25- non-Tregs, CD4 and CD8 cells were sorted. Assay: immunoSEQ multiplex PCR; the TCRdb copy retains only in-frame clones and omits some. The sample contains tens of thousands of clones, 85% to 95% of which appear only once. The germline V gene encodes CDR1 SGHRS and CDR2 YFSETQ. This CDR3 has 14 amino acids. Trimming took 0 bases from V and 8 from J, leaving 12 bases between them. Worth noting for this clone: As yet, its antigen is unknown.

The clonotype was recovered from a human donor in good health. The J gene is TRBJ2-1, the V gene TRBV5-1, with D possibly TRBD2 on 5 matching bases. Source material: CD8+ T cells from blood. CDR3 protein: CASSLAQTLDEQFF. CDR3 in DNA: TGCGCCAGCAGCTTGGCACAGACACTAGATGAGCAGTTCTTC.